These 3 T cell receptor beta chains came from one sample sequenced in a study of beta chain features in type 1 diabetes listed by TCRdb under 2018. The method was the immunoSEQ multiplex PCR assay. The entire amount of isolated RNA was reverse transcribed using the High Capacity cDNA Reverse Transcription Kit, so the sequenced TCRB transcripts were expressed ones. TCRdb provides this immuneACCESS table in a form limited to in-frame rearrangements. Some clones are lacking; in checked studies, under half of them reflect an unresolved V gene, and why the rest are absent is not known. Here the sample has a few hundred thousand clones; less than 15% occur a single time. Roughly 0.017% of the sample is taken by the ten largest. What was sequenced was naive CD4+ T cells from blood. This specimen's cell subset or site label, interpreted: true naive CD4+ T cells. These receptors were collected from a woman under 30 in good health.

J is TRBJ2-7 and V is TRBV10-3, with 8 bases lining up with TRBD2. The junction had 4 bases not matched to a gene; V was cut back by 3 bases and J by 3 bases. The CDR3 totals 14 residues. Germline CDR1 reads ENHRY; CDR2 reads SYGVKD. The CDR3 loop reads CAISEQSGSYEQYF. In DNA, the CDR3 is TGTGCCATCAGTGAACAAAGCGGGAGCTACGAGCAGTACTTC.

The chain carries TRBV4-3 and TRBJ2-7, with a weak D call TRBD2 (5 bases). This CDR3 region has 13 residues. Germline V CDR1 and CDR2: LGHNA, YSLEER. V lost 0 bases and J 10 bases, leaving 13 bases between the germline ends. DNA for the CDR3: TGCGCCAGCAGCCAAGATGGCGGGTCGCCCCAGTACTTC. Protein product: CASSQDGGSPQYF.

The CDR3 protein is CASSRGQGAQYGYTF. The CDR3 DNA follows: TGTGCCAGCAGCCGAGGACAGGGGGCTCAGTATGGCTACACCTTC. The genes are TRBV14 and TRBJ1-2; TRBD1 matches 11 bases. This CDR3 has 15 amino acids. With 4 bases clipped from V and 5 bases from J, the junction kept 6 bases outside the gene matches. The germline V gene encodes CDR1 SGHDN and CDR2 FVKESK.